This entry lists 28 T cell receptor beta chains sequenced from one sample in a study of T cells expressing NK-cell markers. With the 5' RACE reads reprocessed, TCRdb shows one record per CDR3 protein and no DNA. The sample includes about 400,000 distinct CDR3 sequences. Sequencing was done on a sample of blood T cells: a sorted CD56 or NKG2C T cell subset, CD4+ or CD8+ T cells, or bulk PBMC T cells (not recorded which). The receptors here all came from a woman between 50 and 59 years old in good health.

This chain links TRBV5-5 with TRBJ2-5. The CDR3 consists of 16 residues. Per the germline V gene, CDR1 is SGHKS and CDR2 is YYEKEE (reference sequence). CDR3 protein: CASSLSQGEYPETQYF. Variable domain in full (rest from reference TRBV5-5 and TRBJ2-5): DAGVTQSPTHLIKTRGQQVTLRCSPISGHKSVSWYQQVLGQGPQFIFQYYEKEERGRGNFPDRFSARQFPNYSSELNVNALLLGDSALYLCASSLSQGEYPETQYFGPGTRLLVL.

CDR3 residues: CASSRTGGASGEQYF. The chain combines TRBV12-3 or TRBV12-4 with TRBJ2-7; TCRdb's D call of TRBD1 is untestable without DNA. This CDR3 is 15 amino acids long.

V and J are TRBV6-4 and TRBJ2-1; no DNA is available, so the TRBD2 call from TCRdb remains unchecked. The CDR3 spans 11 residues. Germline CDR1 and CDR2: MRHNA and SNTAGT. This CDR3 is CASGREGEQFF.

The chain employs TRBV29-1 and TRBJ2-3; checking the TCRdb D call of TRBD1 is not possible without DNA. This CDR3 spans 13 amino acids. Germline V gives CDR1 SQVTM, CDR2 ANQGSEA. The CDR3 region is CSLRLRGSGTQYF.

V usage is TRBV7-6 and J usage is TRBJ2-7. The germline CDR1 and CDR2 sequences are SGHVS and FNYEAQ. The CDR3 is 13 amino acids. CDR3: CASSFPTSYEQYF.

CDR3 residues: CASSPLREPYEQYF. This sequence joins TRBV12-3 or TRBV12-4 and TRBJ2-7; TCRdb indicates TRBD1, and absent DNA this call remains unverified. This CDR3 region has 14 residues.

The gene calls are TRBV5-6 and TRBJ2-1; TCRdb designates TRBD1, a call that cannot be tested without DNA. The CDR3 sequence is 15 residues long. The germline V gene encodes CDR1 SGHDT and CDR2 YYEEEE. The CDR3 region is CASSLVGQTNNEQFF.

The chain has TRBV4-2 and TRBJ1-4; TCRdb designates TRBD1, a call that cannot be tested without DNA. Germline V gene lookup returns CDR1 LGHNA and CDR2 YNFKEQ. The CDR3 loop spans 15 amino acids. The CDR3 reads CASSQTGTGGEKLFF.

V and J are TRBV27 and TRBJ2-5; the D call from TCRdb, TRBD1, cannot be confirmed without DNA. CDR3 size: 15 residues. Germline V CDR1 and CDR2: MNHEY, SMNVEV (reference sequence). CDR3 sequence reads: CASSLRRLSQETQYF.

The rearrangement joins TRBV20-1 to TRBJ2-1. The CDR3 runs 15 residues. Germline CDR1 and CDR2: DFQATT and SNEGSKA (reference sequence). The CDR3 loop reads CSARDLFTGNNEQFF.

This chain connects TRBV5-1 to TRBJ2-5; the TCRdb D gene call, TRBD1, has no DNA to confirm it. Germline values: CDR1 SGHRS, CDR2 YFSETQ. CDR3 length: 16 residues. CDR3: CASSSILSAPRETQYF.

The CDR3 region is CASSIGLAVSTDTQYF. The chain couples TRBV11-3 to TRBJ2-3. Germline-derived CDR1 and CDR2 are SGHNT and YENEEA. CDR3 length equals 16 residues.

The CDR3: CGAGTGDGYTF. This chain uses TRBV6-6 with TRBJ1-2; TCRdb indicates TRBD1, and absent DNA this call remains unverified. The V gene's germline CDR1 is MNHNY and CDR2 SVGAGI (reference sequence). The CDR3 extends over 11 amino acids.

The V call is TRBV20-1, the J call TRBJ2-1. The germline V gene has CDR1 DFQATT and CDR2 SNEGSKA (reference sequence). CDR3 length: 12 residues. The CDR3 spells CSASALINEQFF.

This chain joins TRBV3-1 and TRBJ2-5. Looked up from germline, CDR1 is LGHDT and CDR2 is YNNKEL (reference sequence). The CDR3 length is 16 residues. The CDR3 reads CASSLKERSDQETQYF.

This chain connects TRBV10-3 to TRBJ2-1. From germline, CDR1 is ENHRY and CDR2 SYGVKD. CDR3 length equals 11 residues. This CDR3 is CAISLRGEQFF.

This sequence joins TRBV7-6 and TRBJ1-1; the D gene TCRdb calls, TRBD1, cannot be checked with no DNA. CDR1 is SGHVS, CDR2 FNYEAQ, per germline. The CDR3 extends over 13 amino acids. CDR3 protein: CASSPTGDTEAFF. Full variable domain (outside the CDR3, taken from reference TRBV7-6 and TRBJ1-1): GAGVSQSPRYKVTKRGQDVALRCDPISGHVSLYWYRQALGQGPEFLTYFNYEAQQDKSGLPNDRFSAERPEGSISTLTIQRTEQRDSAMYRCASSPTGDTEAFFGQGTRLTVV.

This rearrangement joins TRBV7-3 to TRBJ2-7. Germline V lookup: CDR1 SGHTA, CDR2 FQGTGA. The CDR3 consists of 15 residues. The CDR3 is CASSLMAGRTYEQYF. Full variable domain (missing parts from reference TRBV7-3 and TRBJ2-7): GAGVSQTPSNKVTEKGKYVELRCDPISGHTALYWYRQSLGQGPEFLIYFQGTGAADDSGLPNDRFFAVRPEGSVSTLKIQRTERGDSAVYLCASSLMAGRTYEQYFGPGTRLTVT.

The V gene is TRBV20-1, the J gene TRBJ2-7; TCRdb reports TRBD2, a call that lacks DNA to check it against. Germline V gene lookup returns CDR1 DFQATT and CDR2 SNEGSKA (reference sequence). The CDR3 totals 15 residues. The CDR3 loop is CSATVIAGVIYEQYF.

This chain joins TRBV29-1 and TRBJ1-1; no DNA is available, so the TRBD1 call from TCRdb remains unchecked. CDR1 and CDR2 (germline): SQVTM, ANQGSEA. The CDR3 length is 17 residues. CDR3 amino acids: CSVSGGQGVSWNTEAFF.

The chain has TRBV7-6 and TRBJ2-5. CDR3 length equals 14 residues. CDR1 SGHVS and CDR2 FNYEAQ come from the germline V gene. The CDR3 loop reads CASSQTGYQETQYF. Variable domain in full (rest from reference TRBV7-6 and TRBJ2-5): GAGVSQSPRYKVTKRGQDVALRCDPISGHVSLYWYRQALGQGPEFLTYFNYEAQQDKSGLPNDRFSAERPEGSISTLTIQRTEQRDSAMYRCASSQTGYQETQYFGPGTRLLVL.

V is TRBV5-1 and J is TRBJ2-1; TCRdb selects TRBD1, and the lack of DNA leaves this call unchecked. This CDR3 is 17 amino acids long. Germline V lookup: CDR1 SGHRS, CDR2 YFSETQ. The CDR3 reads CASSFQGAILSGNEQFF. The entire variable domain, with the rest obtained from reference TRBV5-1 and TRBJ2-1, is as follows: KAGVTQTPRYLIKTRGQQVTLSCSPISGHRSVSWYQQTPGQGLQFLFEYFSETQRNKGNFPGRFSGRQFSNSRSEMNVSTLELGDSALYLCASSFQGAILSGNEQFFGPGTRLTVL.

The rearrangement joins TRBV7-9 to TRBJ2-2; TCRdb indicates TRBD1, and absent DNA this call remains unverified. This CDR3 comprises 17 residues. CDR1 and CDR2 (germline): SEHNR, FQNEAQ (reference sequence). CDR3 sequence reads: CASSLAVGGIETGELFF. The entire variable domain, with the rest obtained from reference TRBV7-9 and TRBJ2-2, is as follows: DTGVSQNPRHKITKRGQNVTFRCDPISEHNRLYWYRQTLGQGPEFLTYFQNEAQLEKSRLLSDRFSAERPKGSFSTLEIQRTEQGDSAMYLCASSLAVGGIETGELFFGEGSRLTVL.

The rearrangement links TRBV5-6 to TRBJ1-2; with no DNA, the TCRdb D assignment of TRBD1 cannot be verified. Germline CDR1 reads SGHDT; CDR2 reads YYEEEE. This CDR3 has 15 amino acids. This chain's CDR3 is CASAGTGGEVYGYTF.

V is TRBV2 and J is TRBJ1-2. Per the germline V gene, CDR1 is SNHLY and CDR2 is FYNNEI. The CDR3 has 16 residues. The CDR3 sequence is CASSETAPAGGYGYTF.

The CDR3 loop reads CSAWELAGAKNIQYF. This sequence joins TRBV20-1 and TRBJ2-4; the D call of TRBD2 rests on TCRdb alone, since no DNA is present to check it. The CDR3 runs to 15 residues. Germline assignment: CDR1 DFQATT and CDR2 SNEGSKA (reference sequence).

This rearrangement joins TRBV2 to TRBJ2-1; TCRdb picks TRBD2, but there is no DNA to check that call. The germline V gene has CDR1 SNHLY and CDR2 FYNNEI. The CDR3 is made up of 13 amino acids. The CDR3 sequence is CASKDYSYNEQFF.

The CDR3 protein is CSSRTGMNTEAFF. The chain couples TRBV29-1 to TRBJ1-1. CDR1 is SQVTM, CDR2 ANQGSEA, per germline. This CDR3 has 13 amino acids.